The clone carrying this TCR beta chain occurred a few times. Its antigen is not known. These data originate in a study of CD8+ T cells in alopecia areata. Looking at the study overall: Each day, treated patients took oral tofacitinib twice, at 5 to 10 mg per dose.

Germline V gene sequence: CDR1 SEHNR, CDR2 FQNEAQ (reference sequence). Between the trimmed V and J ends, which lost 4 bases and 3 bases, there was a span of 10 bases. The CDR3 consists of 13 residues. The investigators collected lesional scalp punch biopsies and peripheral blood from alopecia areata patients. Findings of the study overall: Lesional scalp, especially alopecia totalis/universalis, showed higher clonality than normal scalp. Sequenced scalp T cells also include alphabeta T cells resident in normal skin.

In each case, RNA was isolated and then reverse transcribed into cDNA as the sequencing template. The table came from immunoSEQ multiplex PCR; TCRdb's copy has only in-frame clones and leaves some out. The data show 150,000 or so clones, about 67% seen once. The V call is TRBV7-9, the J call TRBJ2-7; D possibly uses TRBD1 or TRBD2 (5 bases each). Here the sequenced sample was CD8+ T cells sorted from blood, taken at week 0. The TCR originated in a human donor with alopecia areata. Here the CDR3 DNA reads TGTGCCAGCAGCTACGGGACGGACTACGAGCAGTACTTC. Its translation: CASSYGTDYEQYF. Together with reference TRBV7-9 and TRBJ2-7, the CDR3 gives the full variable domain: DTGVSQNPRHKITKRGQNVTFRCDPISEHNRLYWYRQTLGQGPEFLTYFQNEAQLEKSRLLSDRFSAERPKGSFSTLEIQRTEQGDSAMYLCASSYGTDYEQYFGPGTRLTVT.